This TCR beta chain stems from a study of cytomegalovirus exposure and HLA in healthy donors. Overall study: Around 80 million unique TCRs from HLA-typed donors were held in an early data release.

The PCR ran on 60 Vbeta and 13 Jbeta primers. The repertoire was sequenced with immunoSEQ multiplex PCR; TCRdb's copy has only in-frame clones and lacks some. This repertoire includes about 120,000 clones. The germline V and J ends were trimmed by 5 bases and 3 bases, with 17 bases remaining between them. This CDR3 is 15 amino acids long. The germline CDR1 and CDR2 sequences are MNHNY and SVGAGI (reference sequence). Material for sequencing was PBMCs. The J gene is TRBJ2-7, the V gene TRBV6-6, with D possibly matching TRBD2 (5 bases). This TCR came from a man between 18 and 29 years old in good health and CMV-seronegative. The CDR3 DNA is TGTGCCAGCAGTCCCCGACCGCCGGGGATCTACGAGCAGTACTTC. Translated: CASSPRPPGIYEQYF.